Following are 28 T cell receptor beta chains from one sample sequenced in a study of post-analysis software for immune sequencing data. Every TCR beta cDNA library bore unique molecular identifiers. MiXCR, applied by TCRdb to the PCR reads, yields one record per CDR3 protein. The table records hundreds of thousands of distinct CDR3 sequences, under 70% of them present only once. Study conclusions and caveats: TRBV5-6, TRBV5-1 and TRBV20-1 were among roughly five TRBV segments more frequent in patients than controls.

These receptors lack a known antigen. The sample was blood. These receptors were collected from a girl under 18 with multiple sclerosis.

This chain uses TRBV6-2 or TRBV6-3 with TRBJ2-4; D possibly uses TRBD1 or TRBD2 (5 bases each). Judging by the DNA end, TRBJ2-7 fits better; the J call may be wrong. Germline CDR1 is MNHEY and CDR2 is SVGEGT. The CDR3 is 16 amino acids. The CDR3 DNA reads TGTGCCAGCAGTCGAAGCCGGGGCCCAGGACCCTACGAGCAGTACTTC. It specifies CASSRSRGPGPYEQYF.

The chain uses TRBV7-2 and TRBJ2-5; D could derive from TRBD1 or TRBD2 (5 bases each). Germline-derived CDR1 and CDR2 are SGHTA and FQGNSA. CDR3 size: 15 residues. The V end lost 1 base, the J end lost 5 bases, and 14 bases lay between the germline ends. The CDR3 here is CASSLVSSGPETQYF. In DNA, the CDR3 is TGTGCCAGCAGCTTAGTATCATCGGGGCCCGAGACCCAGTACTTC.

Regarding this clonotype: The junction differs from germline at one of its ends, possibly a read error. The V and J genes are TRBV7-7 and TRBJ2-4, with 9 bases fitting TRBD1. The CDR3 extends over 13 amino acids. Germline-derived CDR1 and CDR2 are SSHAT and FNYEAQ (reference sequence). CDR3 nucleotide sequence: TGTGCTAGCAGCCCGGACAGGGGTGACATTCAGTACTTC. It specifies CASSPDRGDIQYF.

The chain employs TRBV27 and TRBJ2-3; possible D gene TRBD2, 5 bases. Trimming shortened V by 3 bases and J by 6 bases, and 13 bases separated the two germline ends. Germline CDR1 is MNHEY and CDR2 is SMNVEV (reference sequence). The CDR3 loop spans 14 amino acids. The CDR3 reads CASSFILASDTQYF. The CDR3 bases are TGTGCCAGCAGTTTCATCCTAGCTAGTGATACGCAGTATTTT.

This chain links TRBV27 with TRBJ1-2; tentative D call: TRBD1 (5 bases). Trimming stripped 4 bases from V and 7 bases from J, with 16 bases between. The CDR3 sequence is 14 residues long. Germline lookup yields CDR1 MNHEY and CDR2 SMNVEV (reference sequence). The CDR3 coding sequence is TGTGCCAGCAGTTCGGACTGGGGACGGGGTGGCTACACCTTC. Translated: CASSSDWGRGGYTF.

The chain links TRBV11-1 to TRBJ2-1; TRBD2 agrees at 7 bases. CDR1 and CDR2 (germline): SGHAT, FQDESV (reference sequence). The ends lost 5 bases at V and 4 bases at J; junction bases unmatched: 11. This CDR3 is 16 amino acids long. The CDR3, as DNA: TGTGCCAGCAGCCCCAAATTTTGGGGGGGTTACAATGAGCAGTTCTTC. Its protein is CASSPKFWGGYNEQFF.

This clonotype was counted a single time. CDR3 amino acids: CSAAASGRATYNEQFF. In DNA form, the CDR3 reads TGCAGTGCTGCGGCTAGCGGGAGGGCCACCTACAATGAGCAGTTCTTC. The rearrangement joins TRBV20-1 to TRBJ2-1, with TRBD2 matching over 12 bases. Germline V gives CDR1 DFQATT, CDR2 SNEGSKA (reference sequence). J lost 2 bases, V lost 5 bases, and 7 bases had no gene match. The CDR3 has 16 amino acids.

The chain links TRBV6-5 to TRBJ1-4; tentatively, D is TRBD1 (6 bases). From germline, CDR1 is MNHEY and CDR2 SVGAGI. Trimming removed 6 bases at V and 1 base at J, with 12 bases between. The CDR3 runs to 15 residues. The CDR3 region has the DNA TGTGCCAGCAGCCGAACAGGGATAACTAATGAAAAACTGTTTTTT. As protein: CASSRTGITNEKLFF.

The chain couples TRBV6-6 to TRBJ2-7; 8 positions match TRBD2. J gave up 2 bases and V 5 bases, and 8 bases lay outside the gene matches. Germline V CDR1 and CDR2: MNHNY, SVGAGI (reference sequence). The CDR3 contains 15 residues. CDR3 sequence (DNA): TGTGCCAGCAGTGACAGAGCGGGAGCGGCCTACGAGCAGTACTTC. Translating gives CASSDRAGAAYEQYF.

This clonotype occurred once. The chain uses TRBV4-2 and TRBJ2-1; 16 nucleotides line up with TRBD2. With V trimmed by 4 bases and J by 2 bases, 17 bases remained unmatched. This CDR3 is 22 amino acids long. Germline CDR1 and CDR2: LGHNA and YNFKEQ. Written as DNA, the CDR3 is TGTGCCAGCAGCCCTCAACCGCGAACCGGGACTAGCGGGGGGGACGCCTACAATGAGCAGTTCTTC. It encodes CASSPQPRTGTSGGDAYNEQFF.

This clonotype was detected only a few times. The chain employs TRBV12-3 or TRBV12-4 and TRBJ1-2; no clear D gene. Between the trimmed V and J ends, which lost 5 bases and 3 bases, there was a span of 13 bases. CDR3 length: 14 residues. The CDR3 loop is CASSPRETYYGYTF. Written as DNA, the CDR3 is TGTGCCAGCAGTCCCCGGGAGACCTACTATGGCTACACCTTC.

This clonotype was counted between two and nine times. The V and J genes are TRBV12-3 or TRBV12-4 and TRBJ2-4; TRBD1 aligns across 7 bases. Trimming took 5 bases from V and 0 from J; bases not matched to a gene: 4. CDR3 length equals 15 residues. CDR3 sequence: CASSPGTAAKNIQYF. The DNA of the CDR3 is TGTGCCAGCAGTCCCGGGACAGCAGCCAAAAACATTCAGTACTTC.

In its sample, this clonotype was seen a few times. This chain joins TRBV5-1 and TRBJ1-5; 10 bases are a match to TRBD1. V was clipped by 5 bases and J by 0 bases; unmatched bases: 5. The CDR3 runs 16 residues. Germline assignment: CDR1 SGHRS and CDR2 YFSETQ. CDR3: CASSYGTGDSNQPQHF. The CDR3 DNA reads TGCGCCAGCAGTTACGGGACAGGGGATAGCAATCAGCCCCAGCATTTT.

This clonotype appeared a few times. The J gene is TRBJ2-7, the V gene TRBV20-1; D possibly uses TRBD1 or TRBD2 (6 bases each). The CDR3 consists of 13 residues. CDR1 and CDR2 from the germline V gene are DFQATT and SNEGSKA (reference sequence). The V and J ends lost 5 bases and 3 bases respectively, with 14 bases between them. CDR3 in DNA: TGCAGTGCTCGAGGTGGAGGGGGCTACGAGCAGTACTTC. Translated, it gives CSARGGGGYEQYF.

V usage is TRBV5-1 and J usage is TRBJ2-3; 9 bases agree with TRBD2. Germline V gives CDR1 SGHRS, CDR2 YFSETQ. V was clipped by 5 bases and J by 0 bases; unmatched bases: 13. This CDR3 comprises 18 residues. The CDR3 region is CASSWGLASGASTDTQYF. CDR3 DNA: TGCGCCAGCAGTTGGGGCCTGGCTAGCGGGGCGAGCACAGATACGCAGTATTTT. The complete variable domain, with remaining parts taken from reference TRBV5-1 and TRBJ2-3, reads KAGVTQTPRYLIKTRGQQVTLSCSPISGHRSVSWYQQTPGQGLQFLFEYFSETQRNKGNFPGRFSGRQFSNSRSEMNVSTLELGDSALYLCASSWGLASGASTDTQYFGPGTRLTVL.

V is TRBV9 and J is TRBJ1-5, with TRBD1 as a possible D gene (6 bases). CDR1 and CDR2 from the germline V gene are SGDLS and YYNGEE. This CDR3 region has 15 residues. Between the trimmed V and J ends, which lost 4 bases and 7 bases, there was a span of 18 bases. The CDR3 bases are TGTGCCAGCAGCCCGGCAGGGGTGGTTGGCCAGCCCCAGCATTTT. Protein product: CASSPAGVVGQPQHF.

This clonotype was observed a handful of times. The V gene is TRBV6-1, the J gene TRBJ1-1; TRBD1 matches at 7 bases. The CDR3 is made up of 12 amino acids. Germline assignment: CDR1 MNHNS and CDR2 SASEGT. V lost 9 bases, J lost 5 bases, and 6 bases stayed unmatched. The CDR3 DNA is TGTGCCAGAACCAGGGGGAGGACTGAAGCTTTCTTT. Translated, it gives CARTRGRTEAFF.

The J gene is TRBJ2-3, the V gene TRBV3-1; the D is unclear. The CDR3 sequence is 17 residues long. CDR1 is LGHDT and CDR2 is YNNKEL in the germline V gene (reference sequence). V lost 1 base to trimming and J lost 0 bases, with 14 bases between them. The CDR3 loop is CASSQGPPETSTDTQYF. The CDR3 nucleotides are TGTGCCAGCAGCCAAGGTCCTCCGGAAACTAGCACAGATACGCAGTATTTT.

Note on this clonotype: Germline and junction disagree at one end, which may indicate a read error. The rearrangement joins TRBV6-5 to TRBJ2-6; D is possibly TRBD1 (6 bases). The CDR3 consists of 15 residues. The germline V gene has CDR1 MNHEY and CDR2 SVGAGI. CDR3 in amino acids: CASSPGTLGSNVLTF. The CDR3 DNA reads TGTGCCAGCAGTCCCGGGACACTTGGGTCCAACGTCCTGACTTTC.

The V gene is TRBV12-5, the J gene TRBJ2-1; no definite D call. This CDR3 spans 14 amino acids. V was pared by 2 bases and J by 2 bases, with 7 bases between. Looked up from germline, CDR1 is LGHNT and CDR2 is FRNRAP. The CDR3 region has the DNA TGTGCTAGTGGTTTGATGCTGCCCTACAATGAGCAGTTCTTC. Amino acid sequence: CASGLMLPYNEQFF.

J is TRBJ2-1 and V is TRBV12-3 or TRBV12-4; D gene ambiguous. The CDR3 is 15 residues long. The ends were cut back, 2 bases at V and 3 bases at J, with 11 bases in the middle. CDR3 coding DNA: TGTGCCAGCAGTTTATTGCGCCCGTTCTACAATGAGCAGTTCTTC. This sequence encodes CASSLLRPFYNEQFF.

Here the CDR3 reads CSARDISRVTYEQYF. Here the CDR3 DNA reads TGCAGTGCTAGAGATATTTCCAGGGTTACCTACGAGCAGTACTTC. The chain joins TRBV20-1 to TRBJ2-5, with a weak D call TRBD1 (5 bases). The J call is in doubt because the DNA end fits TRBJ2-7 better. Germline CDR1 DFQATT, CDR2 SNEGSKA (reference sequence). The CDR3 totals 15 residues.

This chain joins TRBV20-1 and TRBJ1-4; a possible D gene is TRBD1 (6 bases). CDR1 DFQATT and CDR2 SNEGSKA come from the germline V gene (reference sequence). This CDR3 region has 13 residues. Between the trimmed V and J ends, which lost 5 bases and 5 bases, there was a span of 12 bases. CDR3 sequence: CSALGQINEKLFF. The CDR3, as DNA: TGCAGTGCTTTAGGACAGATCAATGAAAAACTGTTTTTT.

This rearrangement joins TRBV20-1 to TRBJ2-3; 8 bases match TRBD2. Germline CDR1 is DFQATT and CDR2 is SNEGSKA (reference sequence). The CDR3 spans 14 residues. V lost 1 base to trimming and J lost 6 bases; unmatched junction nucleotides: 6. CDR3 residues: CSARGRLAGDTQYF. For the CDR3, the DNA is TGCAGTGCTAGAGGAAGGCTAGCGGGTGATACGCAGTATTTT.

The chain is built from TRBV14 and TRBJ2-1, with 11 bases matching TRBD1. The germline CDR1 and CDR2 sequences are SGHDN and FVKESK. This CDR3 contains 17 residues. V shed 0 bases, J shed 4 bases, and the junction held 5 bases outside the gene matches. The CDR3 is CASSQDIGTGGYNEQFF. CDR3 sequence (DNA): TGTGCCAGCAGCCAAGATATCGGGACAGGGGGATACAATGAGCAGTTCTTC.

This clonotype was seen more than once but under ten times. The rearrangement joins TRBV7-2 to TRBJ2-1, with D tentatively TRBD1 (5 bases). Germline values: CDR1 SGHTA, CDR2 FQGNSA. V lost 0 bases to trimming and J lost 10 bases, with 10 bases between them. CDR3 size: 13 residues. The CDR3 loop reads CASSLASRAEQFF. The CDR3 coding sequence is TGTGCCAGCAGCTTAGCGTCCAGGGCCGAGCAGTTCTTC.

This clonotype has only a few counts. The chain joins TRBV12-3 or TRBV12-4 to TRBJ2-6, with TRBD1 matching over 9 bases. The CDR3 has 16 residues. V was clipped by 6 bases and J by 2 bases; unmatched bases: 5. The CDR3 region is CASSPRTGAGANVLTF. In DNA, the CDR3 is TGTGCCAGCAGCCCCCGGACAGGGGCTGGGGCCAACGTCCTGACTTTC.

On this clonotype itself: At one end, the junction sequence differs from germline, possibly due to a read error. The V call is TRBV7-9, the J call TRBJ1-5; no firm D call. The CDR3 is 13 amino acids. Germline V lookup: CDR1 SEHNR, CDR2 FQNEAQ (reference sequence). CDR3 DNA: TGTGCCAGCAGCTTAGCGGGCCTTCAGGCCCAGCATTTT. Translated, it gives CASSLAGLQAQHF.